This is a list of T cell receptor beta chains from one sample in a study of monozygotic twins with inflammatory bowel disease. From the 5' RACE reads, TCRdb lists one entry per CDR3 protein and no DNA. The sample spans about 160,000 distinct CDR3 sequences; the ten largest clones claim roughly 7%. Sequences were obtained from blood. The receptors were sampled from a human donor with ulcerative colitis or Crohn's disease, or a healthy co-twin of an affected twin (not recorded which). Each CDR3 is given with its conserved first and last residue. Fields, in order: V gene, J gene, CDR3 protein.

TRBV20-1	TRBJ2-3	CSASIRGVSTDTQYF
TRBV20-1	TRBJ1-4	CSADARLESNEKLFF
TRBV5-5	TRBJ2-3	CASSWTSGSADTQYF
TRBV15	TRBJ2-3	CATSNEKRTIGDTQYF
TRBV5-5	TRBJ1-4	CASSPRTGGSSNEKLFF
TRBV27	TRBJ2-3	CASSSFAGTSRSFTQYF
TRBV5-1	TRBJ2-1	CASAMVAGPSYNEQFF
TRBV5-6	TRBJ2-2	CASSFDPGGTGELFF
TRBV5-4	TRBJ2-3	CASSMGRTSGLLTDTQYF
TRBV24-1	TRBJ2-7	CATSASGTGTYEQYF
TRBV5-6	TRBJ1-2	CASSLGRESGYTF
TRBV7-2	TRBJ1-6	CASSFAVRSLHF
TRBV28	TRBJ1-3	CASSFDISGNTIYF
TRBV7-2	TRBJ2-3	CASISSGRVTDTQYF
TRBV11-2	TRBJ2-7	CASSRGTSGRGAPYEQYF
TRBV19	TRBJ1-4	CASSTLGRGVEKLFF
TRBV7-2	TRBJ1-1	CASSFFLNTEAFF
TRBV28	TRBJ2-1	CASRVRTSGGPLYNEQFF
TRBV7-2	TRBJ1-5	CASSLDQDFNQPQHF
TRBV11-2	TRBJ2-5	CASSKKDRLETQYF
TRBV4-3	TRBJ2-3	CASSQQAAPTDTQYF
TRBV14	TRBJ2-1	CASRALAGPYNEQFF
TRBV5-1	TRBJ2-1	CASSPLGLAGNNEQFF
TRBV20-1	TRBJ1-1	CSAITRDRGFGTNTEAFF
TRBV5-1	TRBJ2-7	CASSLALGQGPYEQYF
TRBV30	TRBJ1-1	CAWSPFRGVMNTEAFF
TRBV5-1	TRBJ2-4	CASSLDGLVAKNIQYF
TRBV29-1	TRBJ1-5	CSVAEGTGNQPQHF
TRBV20-1	TRBJ1-2	CSARERTNRHYGYTF
TRBV12-3/TRBV12-4	TRBJ2-2	CASSKGTNTGELFF
TRBV5-1	TRBJ2-2	CASSPREGAPGELFF
TRBV9	TRBJ1-2	CASSPPGLNYGYTF
TRBV20-1	TRBJ2-3	CSARPRFPGTDTQYF
TRBV28	TRBJ1-3	CASSLSLTSGNTIYF
TRBV7-2	TRBJ1-6	CASSPTGTGLRVAF
TRBV27	TRBJ2-3	CASSLTTSGAYTDTQYF
TRBV5-5	TRBJ2-2	CASSLPHDGELFF
TRBV5-1	TRBJ2-5	CASSAGGETQYF
TRBV5-1	TRBJ2-2	CASSPRPRGGTGELFF
TRBV5-1	TRBJ1-1	CASRHNTKNTEAFF
TRBV28	TRBJ2-4	CASSFGSPGSIQYF
TRBV14	TRBJ1-1	CASSPYGGSGTEAFF
TRBV28	TRBJ2-3	CASIGGKGDTQYF
TRBV10-3	TRBJ1-3	CAISDEVPSGNIIYF
TRBV10-2	TRBJ1-6	CASGSGTSPLHF
TRBV18	TRBJ2-4	CASTFGTSDKNIQYF
TRBV5-1	TRBJ2-2	CASTPGTATGELFF
TRBV6-1	TRBJ2-1	CATRLDFSYNEQFF
TRBV5-1	TRBJ1-3	CASRRTDGNTIYF
TRBV27	TRBJ2-5	CASSLRDRVETQYF
TRBV19	TRBJ2-3	CASSPGRDTQYF
TRBV7-9	TRBJ2-7	CASTSPGTGLYEQYF
TRBV5-1	TRBJ1-6	CASTPRDPDNSPLHF
TRBV4-1	TRBJ1-1	CASSQGKQGYTEAFF
TRBV30	TRBJ2-6	CAWTMRVASSGANVLTF
TRBV11-2	TRBJ2-1	CASSSPGGDNEQFF
TRBV28	TRBJ2-7	CASNTVVYEQYF
TRBV19	TRBJ2-5	CASSIRTGSETQYF
TRBV5-1	TRBJ2-1	CASSFSRPYNEQFF
TRBV5-1	TRBJ2-7	CASSLDRVPNYEQYF